This T cell receptor (beta chain) was recorded in a study of T cell responses to AZD1222 COVID-19 vaccine. Overall study findings and caveats: There were mostly white British donors and more females than males, and clonal diversity was possibly underestimated. The number of AZD1222 recipients seropositive at baseline was only 5 to 7. Reportedly, nearly half of unique spike TCRs recognized epitopes outside B.1.351/B.1.1.7 mutations. Mapped onto spike, vaccine-associated CD4 TCRs spanned it and were dominant at 160-218 and 743-854.

On this clone: The antigen is unknown.

The assay was immunoSEQ multiplex PCR, and TCRdb's table has in-frame clones only and misses some. The table lists about 180,000 clones, around 94% of them singletons. The sample was peripheral blood, taken 28 days after the second AZD1222 dose. This sequence was found in an adult who received the AZD1222 COVID-19 vaccine.

In nucleotides, the CDR3 is TGTGCCAGCAGTTTACTAGCTATAGGGGGACAGGGACGCAATGGCTACACCTTC. It translates to CASSLLAIGGQGRNGYTF. The V and J genes are TRBV27 and TRBJ1-2, with 9 bases aligning to TRBD1. CDR3 length equals 18 residues. Germline values: CDR1 MNHEY, CDR2 SMNVEV (reference sequence). V shed 2 bases and J 6 bases; nucleotides not matched to a gene: 16.